This TCR beta chain stems from a study of T cell responses to AZD1222 COVID-19 vaccine. CDR1 is SGDLS and CDR2 is YYNGEE in the germline V gene. The V gene lost 0 bases and the J gene lost 0 bases, with 18 bases spanning the gap. The CDR3 extends over 18 amino acids. Data came from immunoSEQ multiplex PCR; TCRdb stores just in-frame clones and leaves some out. The table lists approximately 77,000 clones, 90% to 95% of them singletons, with about 7.1% in the top ten. Of note for this clone: Its antigen is not identified.

General observations from the study: Donors in the cohort were predominantly white British and more often female, and clonal diversity was possibly underestimated. After the peak T cell response, and only then, were repertoires sampled.

The rearrangement joins TRBV9 to TRBJ1-2; D is perhaps TRBD1 (5 bases). Sample: peripheral blood, taken on day 0 of MenACWY control vaccination. This TCR was sampled from an adult in good health. CDR3 sequence: CASSVVPGALGANYGYTF. The DNA for the CDR3 is TGTGCCAGCAGCGTAGTACCCGGGGCTCTCGGGGCTAACTATGGCTACACCTTC.